This record concerns one T cell receptor beta chain sequence. A multiplex PCR was run with 60 Vbeta primers and 13 Jbeta primers. This table comes from immunoSEQ multiplex PCR, and its TCRdb copy is limited to in-frame clones, with some not included. The sample comprises over 150,000 clones, about four fifths of which are singletons, and around 3% rests with the top ten. This sample is part of a study of cytomegalovirus exposure and HLA in healthy donors. Germline V gene lookup returns CDR1 SGHDT and CDR2 YYEEEE. This CDR3 has 15 amino acids. V was clipped by 1 base and J by 6 bases, with 14 bases between them.

The sequence was collected from a male donor in good health and CMV-seronegative. The genes are TRBV5-6 and TRBJ1-5, with a tentative D call TRBD1 (5 bases). The specimen sequenced was PBMCs. CDR3 in amino acids: CASSLRQGLAQPQHF. DNA of the CDR3: TGTGCCAGCAGCTTGCGGCAGGGACTGGCTCAGCCCCAGCATTTT.